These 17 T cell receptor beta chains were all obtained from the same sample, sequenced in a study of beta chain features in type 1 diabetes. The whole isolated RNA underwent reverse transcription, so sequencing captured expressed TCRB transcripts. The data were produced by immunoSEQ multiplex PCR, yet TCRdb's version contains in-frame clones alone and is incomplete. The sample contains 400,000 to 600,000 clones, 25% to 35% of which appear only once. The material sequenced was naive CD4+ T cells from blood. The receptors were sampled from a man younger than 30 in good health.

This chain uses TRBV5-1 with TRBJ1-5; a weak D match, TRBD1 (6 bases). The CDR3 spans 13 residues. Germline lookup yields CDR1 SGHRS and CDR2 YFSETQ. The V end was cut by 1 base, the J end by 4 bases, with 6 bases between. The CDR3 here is CASSLQGNQPQHF. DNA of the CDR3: TGCGCCAGCAGCTTGCAGGGGAATCAGCCCCAGCATTTT.

The CDR3 nucleotides are TGCAGCTACCTCAGGGGCACAGATACGCAGTATTTT. Translated, it gives CSYLRGTDTQYF. The rearrangement joins TRBV29-1 to TRBJ2-3; weak D call: TRBD1 (5 bases). Trimming took 8 bases from V and 1 from J, leaving 10 bases between them. CDR3 length: 12 residues. Germline V gene sequence: CDR1 SQVTM, CDR2 ANQGSEA.

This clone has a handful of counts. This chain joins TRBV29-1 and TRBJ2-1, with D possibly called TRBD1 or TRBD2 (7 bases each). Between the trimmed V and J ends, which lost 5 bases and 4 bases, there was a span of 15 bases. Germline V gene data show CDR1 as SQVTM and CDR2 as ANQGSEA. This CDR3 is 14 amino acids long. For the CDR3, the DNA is TGCAGCGTTCAAGGGAGGGGGCAATACAATGAGCAGTTCTTC. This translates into CSVQGRGQYNEQFF.

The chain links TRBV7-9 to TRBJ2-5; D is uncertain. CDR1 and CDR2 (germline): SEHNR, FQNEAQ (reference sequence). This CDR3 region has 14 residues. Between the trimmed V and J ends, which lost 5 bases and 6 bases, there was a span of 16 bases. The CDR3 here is CASSHRDGRQTQYF. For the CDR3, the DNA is TGTGCCAGCAGCCACAGAGATGGAAGGCAGACCCAGTACTTC.

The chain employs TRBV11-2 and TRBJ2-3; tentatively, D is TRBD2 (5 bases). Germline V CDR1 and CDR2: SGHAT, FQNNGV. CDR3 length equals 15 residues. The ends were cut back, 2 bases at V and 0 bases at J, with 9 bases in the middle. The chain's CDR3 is CASSLSGPSTDTQYF. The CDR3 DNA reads TGTGCCAGCAGCTTAAGCGGCCCTAGCACAGATACGCAGTATTTT. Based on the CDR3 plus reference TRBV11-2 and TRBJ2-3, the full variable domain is EAGVAQSPRYKIIEKRQSVAFWCNPISGHATLYWYQQILGQGPKLLIQFQNNGVVDDSQLPKDRFSAERLKGVDSTLKIQPAKLEDSAVYLCASSLSGPSTDTQYFGPGTRLTVL.

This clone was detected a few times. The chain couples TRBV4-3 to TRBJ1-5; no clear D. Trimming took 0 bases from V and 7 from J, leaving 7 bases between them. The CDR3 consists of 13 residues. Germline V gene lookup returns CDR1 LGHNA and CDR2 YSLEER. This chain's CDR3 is CASSQELSQPQHF. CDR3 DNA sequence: TGCGCCAGCAGCCAAGAACTATCACAGCCCCAGCATTTT.

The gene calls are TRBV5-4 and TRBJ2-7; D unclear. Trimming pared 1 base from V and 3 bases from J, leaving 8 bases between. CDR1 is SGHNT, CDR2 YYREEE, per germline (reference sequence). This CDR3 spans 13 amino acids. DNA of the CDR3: TGTGCCAGCAGCTTGCAGGACGGCTACGAGCAGTACTTC. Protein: CASSLQDGYEQYF.

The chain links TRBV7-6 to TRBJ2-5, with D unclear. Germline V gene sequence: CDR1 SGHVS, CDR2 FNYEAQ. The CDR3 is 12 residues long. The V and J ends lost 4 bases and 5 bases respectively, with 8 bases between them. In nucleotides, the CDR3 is TGTGCCAGCAGCTCCCGTGCGGAGACCCAGTACTTC. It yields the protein CASSSRAETQYF.

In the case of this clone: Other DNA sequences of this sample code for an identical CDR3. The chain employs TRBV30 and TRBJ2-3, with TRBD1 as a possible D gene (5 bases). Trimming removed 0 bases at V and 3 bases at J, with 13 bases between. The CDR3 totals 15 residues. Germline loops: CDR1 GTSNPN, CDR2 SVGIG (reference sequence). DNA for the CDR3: TGTGCCTGGAGTGTTAGGGGATCAGGGACAGATACGCAGTATTTT. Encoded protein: CAWSVRGSGTDTQYF.

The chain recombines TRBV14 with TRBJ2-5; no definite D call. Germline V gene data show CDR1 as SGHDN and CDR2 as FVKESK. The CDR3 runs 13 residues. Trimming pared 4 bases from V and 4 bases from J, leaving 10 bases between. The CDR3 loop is CASSPYPAETQYF. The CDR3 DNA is TGTGCCAGCAGCCCGTATCCGGCAGAGACCCAGTACTTC.

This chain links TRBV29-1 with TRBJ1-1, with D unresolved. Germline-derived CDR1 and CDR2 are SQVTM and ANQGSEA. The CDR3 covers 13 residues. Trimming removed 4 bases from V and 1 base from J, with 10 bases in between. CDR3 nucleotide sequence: TGCAGCGTTGCGGAGGCGCCGAACACTGAAGCTTTCTTT. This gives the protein CSVAEAPNTEAFF.

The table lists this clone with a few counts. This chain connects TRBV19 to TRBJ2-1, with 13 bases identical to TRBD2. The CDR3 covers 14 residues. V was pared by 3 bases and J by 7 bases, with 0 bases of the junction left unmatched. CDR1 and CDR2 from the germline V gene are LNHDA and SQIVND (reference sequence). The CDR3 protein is CASSMGLAGNEQFF. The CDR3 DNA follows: TGTGCCAGTAGTATGGGACTAGCGGGGAATGAGCAGTTCTTC.

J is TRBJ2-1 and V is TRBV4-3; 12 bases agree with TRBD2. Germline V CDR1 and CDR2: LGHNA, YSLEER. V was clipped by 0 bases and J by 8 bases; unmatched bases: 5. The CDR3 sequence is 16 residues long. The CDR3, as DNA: TGCGCCAGCAGCCAAGAACCTAGCGGGAGGGCCGATGAGCAGTTCTTC. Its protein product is CASSQEPSGRADEQFF.

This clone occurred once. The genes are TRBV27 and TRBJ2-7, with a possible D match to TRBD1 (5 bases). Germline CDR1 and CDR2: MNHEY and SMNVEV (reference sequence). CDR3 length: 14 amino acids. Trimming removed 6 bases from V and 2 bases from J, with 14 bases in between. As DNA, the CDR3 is TGTGCCAGCAGGCGAGGTCAGGGCGCCTACGAGCAGTACTTC. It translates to CASRRGQGAYEQYF.

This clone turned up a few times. In DNA form, the CDR3 reads TGTGCCTGGAGTGGGGTAACACCCAATCAGCCCCAGCATTTT. As protein: CAWSGVTPNQPQHF. The chain joins TRBV30 to TRBJ1-5; D remains unclear. The CDR3 runs to 14 residues. V lost 1 base, J lost 3 bases, and 10 bases lay in between. Germline V gives CDR1 GTSNPN, CDR2 SVGIG (reference sequence).

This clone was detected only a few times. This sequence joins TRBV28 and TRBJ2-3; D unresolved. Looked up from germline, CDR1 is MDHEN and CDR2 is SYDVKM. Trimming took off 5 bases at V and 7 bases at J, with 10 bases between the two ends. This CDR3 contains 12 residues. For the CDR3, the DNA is TGTGCCAGCAGTCGCCGTACTTATACGCAGTATTTT. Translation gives CASSRRTYTQYF.

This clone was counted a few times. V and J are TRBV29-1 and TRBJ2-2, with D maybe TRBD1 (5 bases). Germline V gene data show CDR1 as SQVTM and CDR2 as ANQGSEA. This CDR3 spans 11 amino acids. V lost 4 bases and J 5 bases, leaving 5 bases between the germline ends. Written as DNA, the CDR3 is TGCAGCGTTGCAGGGACCGGGGAGCTGTTTTTT. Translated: CSVAGTGELFF.